This T cell receptor (beta chain) derives from a study of OX40 agonist ivuxolimab in advanced cancers. Some clones are missing from TCRdb's copy, which holds only in-frame ones; the method was immunoSEQ multiplex PCR. This table holds fewer than 85,000 clones, approximately 84% found once. Unmatched junction bases numbered 7, after V lost 6 bases and J lost 7 bases. CDR1 and CDR2 (germline): SGHRS, YFSETQ. The CDR3 runs 15 residues. The J gene is TRBJ2-2, the V gene TRBV5-1; TRBD1 aligns across 12 bases. The sequences come from CD4+ or CD8+ T cells sorted from blood, collected in a trial of the OX40 agonist ivuxolimab. This receptor was obtained from an adult with an advanced solid tumor such as melanoma, head and neck, liver or kidney cancer. The CDR3 DNA reads as TGCGCCAGCATATCCGGGACAGGGGGCAACGGGGAGCTGTTTTTT. Protein: CASISGTGGNGELFF.